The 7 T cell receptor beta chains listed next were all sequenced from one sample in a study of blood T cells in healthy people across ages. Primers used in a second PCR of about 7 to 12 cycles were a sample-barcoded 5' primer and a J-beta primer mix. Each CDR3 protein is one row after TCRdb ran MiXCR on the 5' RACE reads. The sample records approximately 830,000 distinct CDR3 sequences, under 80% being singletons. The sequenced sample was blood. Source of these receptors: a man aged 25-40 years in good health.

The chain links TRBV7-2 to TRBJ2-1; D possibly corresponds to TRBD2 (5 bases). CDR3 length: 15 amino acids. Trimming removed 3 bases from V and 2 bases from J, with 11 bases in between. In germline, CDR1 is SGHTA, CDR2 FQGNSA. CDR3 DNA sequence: TGTGCCAGCAGCTTTGGAGCGGTGACCTACAATGAGCAGTTCTTC. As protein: CASSFGAVTYNEQFF.

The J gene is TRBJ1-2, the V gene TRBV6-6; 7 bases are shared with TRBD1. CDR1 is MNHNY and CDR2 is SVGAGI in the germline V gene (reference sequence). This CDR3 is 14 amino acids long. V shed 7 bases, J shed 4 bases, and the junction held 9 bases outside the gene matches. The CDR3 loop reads CASTRRDSGYGYTF. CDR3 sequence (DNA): TGTGCCAGCACCCGCCGGGACAGCGGCTATGGCTACACCTTC.

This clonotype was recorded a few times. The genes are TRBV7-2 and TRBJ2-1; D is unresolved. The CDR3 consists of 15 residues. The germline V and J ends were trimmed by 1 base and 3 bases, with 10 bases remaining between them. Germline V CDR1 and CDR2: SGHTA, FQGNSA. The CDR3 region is CASSLDGVGYNEQFF. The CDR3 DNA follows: TGTGCCAGCAGCTTAGATGGTGTGGGCTACAATGAGCAGTTCTTC. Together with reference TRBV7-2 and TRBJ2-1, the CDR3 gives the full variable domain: GAGVSQSPSNKVTEKGKDVELRCDPISGHTALYWYRQSLGQGLEFLIYFQGNSAPDKSGLPSDRFSAERTGGSVSTLTIQRTQQEDSAVYLCASSLDGVGYNEQFFGPGTRLTVL.

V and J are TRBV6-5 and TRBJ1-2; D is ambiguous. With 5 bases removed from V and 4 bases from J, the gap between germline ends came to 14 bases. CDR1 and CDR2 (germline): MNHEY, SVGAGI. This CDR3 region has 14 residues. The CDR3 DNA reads TGTGCCAGCAGTCCGACCCTGGCAGGCTATGGCTACACCTTC. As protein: CASSPTLAGYGYTF.

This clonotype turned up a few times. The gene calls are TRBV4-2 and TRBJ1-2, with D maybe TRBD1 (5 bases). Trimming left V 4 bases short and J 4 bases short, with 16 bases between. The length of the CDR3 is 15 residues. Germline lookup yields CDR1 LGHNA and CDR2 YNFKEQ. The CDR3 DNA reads TGTGCCAGCAGCCCAAGTCGGGACTCCATCTATGGCTACACCTTC. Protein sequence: CASSPSRDSIYGYTF.

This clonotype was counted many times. The CDR3 spells CASSQVRDSSYEQYF. The CDR3 DNA sequence: TGTGCCAGCAGCCAAGTCCGGGACTCCTCCTACGAGCAGTACTTC. The V and J genes are TRBV4-2 and TRBJ2-7; maybe TRBD2 (6 bases). The germline CDR1 and CDR2 sequences are LGHNA and YNFKEQ. CDR3 length: 15 residues. The V end lost 1 base, the J end lost 0 bases, and 10 bases lay between the germline ends.

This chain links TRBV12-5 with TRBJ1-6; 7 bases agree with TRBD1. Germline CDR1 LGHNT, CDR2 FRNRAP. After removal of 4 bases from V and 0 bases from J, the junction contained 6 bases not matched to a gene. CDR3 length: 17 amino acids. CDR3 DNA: TGTGCTAGTGGTTCGGACAGGAGTCACTCCTATAATTCACCCCTCCACTTT. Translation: CASGSDRSHSYNSPLHF.